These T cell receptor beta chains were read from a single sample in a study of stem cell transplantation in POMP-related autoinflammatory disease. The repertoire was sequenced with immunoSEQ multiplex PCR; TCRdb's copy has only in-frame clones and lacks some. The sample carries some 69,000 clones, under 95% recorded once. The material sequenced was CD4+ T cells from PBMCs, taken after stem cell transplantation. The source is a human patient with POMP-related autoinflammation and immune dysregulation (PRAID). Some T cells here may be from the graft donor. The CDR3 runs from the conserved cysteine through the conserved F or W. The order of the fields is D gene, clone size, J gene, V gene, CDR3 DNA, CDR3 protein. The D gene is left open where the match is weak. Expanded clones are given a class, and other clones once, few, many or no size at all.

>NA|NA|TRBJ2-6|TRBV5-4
TGTGCCAGCAGCTTGGACCCCTCCTCTGGGGCCAACGTCCTGACTTTC
CASSLDPSSGANVLTF
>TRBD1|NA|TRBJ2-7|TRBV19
TGTGCCAGTAGTATTAAACAGGGGACGGGCGAGCAGTACTTC
CASSIKQGTGEQYF
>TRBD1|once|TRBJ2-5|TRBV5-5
TGTGCCAGCAGCCTGGGACAGTACCAAGAGACCCAGTACTTC
CASSLGQYQETQYF
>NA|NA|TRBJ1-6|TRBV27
TGTGCCAGCAGTTCCCGGTTCGTAGATTCACCCCTCCACTTT
CASSSRFVDSPLHF
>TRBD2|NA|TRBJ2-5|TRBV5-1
TGCGCCAGCAGCCCTGGGACTAGCGGGAGGCAGGAGACCCAGTACTTC
CASSPGTSGRQETQYF
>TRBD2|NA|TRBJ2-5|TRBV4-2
TGTGCCAGCAGCCATGTCGGACTAGCGGACCAAGAGACCCAGTACTTC
CASSHVGLADQETQYF
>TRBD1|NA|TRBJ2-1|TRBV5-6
TGTGCCAGCAGCTCCCGGGACAGAGACAATGAGCAGTTCTTC
CASSSRDRDNEQFF
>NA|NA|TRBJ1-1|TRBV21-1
TGTGCCAGCAGCAATTACAGGGGGCGTCAAGATTTCTTT
CASSNYRGRQDFF
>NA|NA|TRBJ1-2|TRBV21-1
TGTGCCAGCAGCGGGAGATCTTACAGGGATGGCTACACCTTC
CASSGRSYRDGYTF
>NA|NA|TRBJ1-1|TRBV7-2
TGTGCCAGCAGCTTACTGGTCAGCCTTGAAGCTTTCTTT
CASSLLVSLEAFF
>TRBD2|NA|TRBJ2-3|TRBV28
TGTGCCAGCAGCTCCCCGGGACTAGCGGATGGAGATACGCAGTATTTT
CASSSPGLADGDTQYF
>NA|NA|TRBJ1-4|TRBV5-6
TGTGCCAGCAGCTTGAATTACGGGGTTGGTGAAAAACTGTTTTTT
CASSLNYGVGEKLFF
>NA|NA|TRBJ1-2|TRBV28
TGTGCCAGCAGTTTGGACAGCCTCTATGGCTACACCTTC
CASSLDSLYGYTF
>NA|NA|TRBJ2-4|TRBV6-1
TGTGCCAGCAGTGAATATCGGACTAACAAAAACATTCAGTACTTC
CASSEYRTNKNIQYF
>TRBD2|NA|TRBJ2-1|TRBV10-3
TGTGCCATCAGTAATAGCGGGGGGGCAGTAGATGAGCAGTTCTTC
CAISNSGGAVDEQFF
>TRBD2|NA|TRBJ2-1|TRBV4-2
TGTGCCAGCAGCCAAGTCTGGACTAGCGGGAGGTACAATGAGCAGTTCTTC
CASSQVWTSGRYNEQFF
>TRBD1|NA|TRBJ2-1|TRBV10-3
TGTGCCATCAGAGGGGGACAGGGGGGGTCTAATGAGCAGTTCTTC
CAIRGGQGGSNEQFF
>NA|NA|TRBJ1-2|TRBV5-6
TGTGCCAGCAGCTTGGTCGGTGGCCTCGGAGGCTACACCTTC
CASSLVGGLGGYTF
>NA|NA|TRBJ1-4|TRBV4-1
TGCGCCAGCAGCCACGAAGGGGCGGAATGGGAAAAACTGTTTTTT
CASSHEGAEWEKLFF
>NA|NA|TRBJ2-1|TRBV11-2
TGTGCCAGCAGGACCGTTAGCTCCTACAATGAGCAGTTCTTC
CASRTVSSYNEQFF
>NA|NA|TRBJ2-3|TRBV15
TGTGCCACCAGCTCCCAGATCGGGCCAGATACGCAGTATTTT
CATSSQIGPDTQYF
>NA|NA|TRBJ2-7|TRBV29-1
TGCAGCGTTGTAGGGGTCTACGAGCAGTACTTC
CSVVGVYEQYF
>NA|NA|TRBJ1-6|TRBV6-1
TGTGCCAGCAGTGAAGCTCCGAGACAGAATAATTCACCCCTCCACTTT
CASSEAPRQNNSPLHF
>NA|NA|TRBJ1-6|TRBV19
TGTGCCAGTAGTATAAGGCCAGCCGGACTCGAGATACCACCCCTCCACTTT
CASSIRPAGLEIPPLHF
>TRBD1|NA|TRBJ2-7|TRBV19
TGTGCCAGTAGTATAATCGGCGGGACAGGGGGAATCGAGCAGTACTTC
CASSIIGGTGGIEQYF
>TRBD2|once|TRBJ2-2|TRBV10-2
TGCGCCAGCAGACCCAGCGGGAGTACTGGGGAGCTGTTTTTT
CASRPSGSTGELFF
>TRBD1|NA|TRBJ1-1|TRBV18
TGTGCCAGCTCAAAGGGGGCGAACACTGAAGCTTTCTTT
CASSKGANTEAFF
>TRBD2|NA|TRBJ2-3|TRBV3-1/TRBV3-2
TGTGCCAGCAGCCAAGACGCGCAGCGGGGTGGACCGGGTGGTACGCAGTATTTT
CASSQDAQRGGPGGTQYF
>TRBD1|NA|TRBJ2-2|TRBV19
TGTGCCAGTGGGGACAGATACACCGGGGAGCTGTTTTTT
CASGDRYTGELFF
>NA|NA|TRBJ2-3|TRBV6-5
TGTGCCAGCAATTCAGGGGGCACAGATACGCAGTATTTT
CASNSGGTDTQYF
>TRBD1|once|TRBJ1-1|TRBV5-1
TGCGCCAGCAGTAAGGGACAGGGGAACACTGAAGCTTTCTTT
CASSKGQGNTEAFF
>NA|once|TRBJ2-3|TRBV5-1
TGCGCCAGCAGCTTCGGGGGAGTCGTTGCAGATACGCAGTATTTT
CASSFGGVVADTQYF
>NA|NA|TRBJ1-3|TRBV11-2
TGTGCCAGCAGCTTATGGCAGGGGAGCTCTGGAAACACCATATATTTT
CASSLWQGSSGNTIYF
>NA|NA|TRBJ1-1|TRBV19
TGTGCCAGTAGTATAAAATCCGGGACCTTGGGACCTGAAGCTTTCTTT
CASSIKSGTLGPEAFF
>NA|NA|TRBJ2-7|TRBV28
TGTGCCAGCCTACAGGGACCCCCCTACGAGCAGTACTTC
CASLQGPPYEQYF
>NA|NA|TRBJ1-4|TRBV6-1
TGTGCCAGCAGTGAAGTTGGAGATAATGAAAAACTGTTTTTT
CASSEVGDNEKLFF
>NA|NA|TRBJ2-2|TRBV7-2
TGTGCCAGCAGCACCCAGGGTCGTACCGGGGAGCTGTTTTTT
CASSTQGRTGELFF
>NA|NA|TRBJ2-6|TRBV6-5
TGTGCCAGCAGTTACAATGGGGTTTCGGGGGCCAACGTCCTGACTTTC
CASSYNGVSGANVLTF
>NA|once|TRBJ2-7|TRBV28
TGTGCCAGCAACTCAATCTTGCAGTCCTACGAGCAGTACTTC
CASNSILQSYEQYF
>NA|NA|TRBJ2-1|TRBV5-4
TGTGCCAGCAGCGAGAGAACAGACCGTTACAATGAGCAGTTCTTC
CASSERTDRYNEQFF
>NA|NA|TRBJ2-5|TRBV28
TGTGCCAGCAGTGGACCCATGGGGGGACAAGAGACCCAGTACTTC
CASSGPMGGQETQYF
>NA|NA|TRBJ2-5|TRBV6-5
TGTGCCAGCACTGGTAACGGGGCAGGGAGAGAGACCCAGTACTTC
CASTGNGAGRETQYF
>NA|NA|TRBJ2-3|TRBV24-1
TGTGCCACCAGTGATTCTAGACGGACAGATACGCAGTATTTT
CATSDSRRTDTQYF
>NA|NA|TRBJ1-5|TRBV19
TGTGCCAGTAGTCGCGGTAGAGCTGGTAATCAGCCCCAGCATTTT
CASSRGRAGNQPQHF
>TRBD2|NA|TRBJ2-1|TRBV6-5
TGTGCCAGCGGCACGGCTAGCGGGAGGGAGCAGTTCTTC
CASGTASGREQFF
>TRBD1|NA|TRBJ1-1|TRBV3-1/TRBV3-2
TGTGCCAGCAGCCAAGAAGACAGGGATACTGAAGCTTTCTTT
CASSQEDRDTEAFF
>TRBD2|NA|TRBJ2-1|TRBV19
TGTGCCAGTAGTATTGGGGGGGGAGTCTATGAGCAGTTCTTC
CASSIGGGVYEQFF
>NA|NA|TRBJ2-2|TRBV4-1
TGCGCCAGCAGCCCATCCGGATTTAGGACCGGGGAGCTGTTTTTT
CASSPSGFRTGELFF
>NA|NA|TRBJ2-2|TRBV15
TGTGCCACCAGCAGAGCCCCTCCTTTCGGGGAGCTGTTTTTT
CATSRAPPFGELFF
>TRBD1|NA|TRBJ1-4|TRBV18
TGTGCCAGCTCACCACCGGGACAGGCTGAAAAACTGTTTTTT
CASSPPGQAEKLFF
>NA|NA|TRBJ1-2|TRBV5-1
TGCGCCAGCAGCGGGGTCACAGGCAGGGGATATGGCTACACCTTC
CASSGVTGRGYGYTF
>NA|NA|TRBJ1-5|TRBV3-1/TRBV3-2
TGTGCCAGCACCCCTGGAAGGGGGAATCAGCCCCAGCATTTT
CASTPGRGNQPQHF
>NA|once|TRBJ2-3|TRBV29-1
TGCAGCGGTCGAACGGGACTTCCCCCAGATACGCAGTATTTT
CSGRTGLPPDTQYF